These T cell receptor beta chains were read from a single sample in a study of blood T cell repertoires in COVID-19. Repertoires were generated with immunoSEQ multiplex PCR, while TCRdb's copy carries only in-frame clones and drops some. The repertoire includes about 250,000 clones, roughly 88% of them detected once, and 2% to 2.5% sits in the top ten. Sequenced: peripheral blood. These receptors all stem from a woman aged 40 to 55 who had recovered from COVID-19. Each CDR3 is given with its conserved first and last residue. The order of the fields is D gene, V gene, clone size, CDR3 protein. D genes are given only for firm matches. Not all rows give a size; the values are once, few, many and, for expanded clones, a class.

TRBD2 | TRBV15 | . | CATSSAREGEQYF
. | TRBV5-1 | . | CASSLGGGLQETQYF
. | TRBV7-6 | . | CASSLAVGGGYTF
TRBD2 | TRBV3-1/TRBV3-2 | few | CASRQTSGRANEQFF
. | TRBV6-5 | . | CASFQGLEPNQPQHF
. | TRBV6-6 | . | CASSSDTGELFF
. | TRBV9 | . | CASSPPWGRDTEAFF
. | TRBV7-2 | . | CASSLRLDLDTQYF
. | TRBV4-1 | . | CASSQGTEVYEQYF
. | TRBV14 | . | CASSQVGGETQYF
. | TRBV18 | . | CASSPLDRNTEAFF
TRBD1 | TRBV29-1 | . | CSVGDRALNQPQHF
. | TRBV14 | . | CASSQRPAVSSYEQYF
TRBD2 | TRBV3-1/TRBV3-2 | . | CASSQGGTSGFEQYF